Sequencing of this T cell receptor beta chain was carried out in a study of blood T cell repertoires in COVID-19. Whole-study context: Nucleic acid was either cDNA or gDNA, and it came from T cells, B-cell-depleted T cells, or PBMCs.

Measured with immunoSEQ multiplex PCR; TCRdb has only the in-frame clones, and not every one. This sample has around 280,000 clones, with around 88% found just once. Germline loops: CDR1 LNHNV, CDR2 YYDKDF (reference sequence). There are 13 residues in the CDR3. Trimming removed 5 bases at V and 0 bases at J, with 6 bases between. This sequence originates from a woman between 40 and 50 years old who had recovered from COVID-19. The rearrangement links TRBV15 to TRBJ2-3, with a possible D match to TRBD2 (6 bases). The sequenced material came from PBMCs or T cells enriched from blood (not recorded which). CDR3 sequence reads: CATSRGSTDTQYF. In DNA form, the CDR3 reads TGTGCCACCAGCCGGGGGAGCACAGATACGCAGTATTTT.